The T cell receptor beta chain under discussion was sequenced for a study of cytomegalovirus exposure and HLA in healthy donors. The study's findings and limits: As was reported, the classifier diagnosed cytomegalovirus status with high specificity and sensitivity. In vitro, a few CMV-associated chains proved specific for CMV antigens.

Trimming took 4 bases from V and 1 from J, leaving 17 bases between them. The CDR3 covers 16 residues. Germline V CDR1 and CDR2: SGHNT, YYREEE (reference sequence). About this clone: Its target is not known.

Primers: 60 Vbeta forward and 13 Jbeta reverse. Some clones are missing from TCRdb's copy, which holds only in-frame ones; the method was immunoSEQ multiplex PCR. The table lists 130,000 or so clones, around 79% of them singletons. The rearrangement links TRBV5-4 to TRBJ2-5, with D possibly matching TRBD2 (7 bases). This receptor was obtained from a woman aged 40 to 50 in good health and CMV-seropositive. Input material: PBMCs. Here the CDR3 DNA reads TGTGCCAGCAGCCCCCGGGCGGGGGCCCTCCAAGAGACCCAGTACTTC. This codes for CASSPRAGALQETQYF.